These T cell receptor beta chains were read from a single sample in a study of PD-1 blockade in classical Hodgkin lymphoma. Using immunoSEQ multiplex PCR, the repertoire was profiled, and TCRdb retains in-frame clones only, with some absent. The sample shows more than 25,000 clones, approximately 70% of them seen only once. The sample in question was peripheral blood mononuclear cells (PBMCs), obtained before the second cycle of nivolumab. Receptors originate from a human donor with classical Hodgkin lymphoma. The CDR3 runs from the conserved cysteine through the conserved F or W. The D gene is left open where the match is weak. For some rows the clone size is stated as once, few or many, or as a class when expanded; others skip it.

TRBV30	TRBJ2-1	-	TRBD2	CAWSPIPPSSGGGQFF	TGTGCCTGGAGCCCTATACCCCCTTCTAGCGGTGGAGGGCAGTTCTTC
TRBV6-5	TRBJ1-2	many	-	CASSWTSAANYGYTF	TGTGCCAGCAGCTGGACATCCGCGGCTAACTATGGCTACACCTTC
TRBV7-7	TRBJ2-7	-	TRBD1	CASSLGQGNYEQYF	TGTGCTAGCAGCTTGGGACAGGGGAACTACGAGCAGTACTTC
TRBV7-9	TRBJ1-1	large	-	CASSLVQGVITEAFF	TGTGCCAGCAGCTTAGTCCAGGGTGTGATTACTGAAGCTTTCTTT
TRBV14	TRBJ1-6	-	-	CASSQVSGSFNNSPLHF	TGTGCCAGCAGCCAAGTCTCAGGGAGCTTTAATAATTCACCCCTCCACTTT
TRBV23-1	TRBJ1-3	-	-	CASSQPVGGLGSGNTIYF	TGCGCCAGCAGTCAGCCGGTAGGGGGTCTCGGCTCTGGAAACACCATATATTTT
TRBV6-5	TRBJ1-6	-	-	CASSSMTIPNSPLHF	TGTGCCAGCAGTTCTATGACCATCCCAAATTCACCCCTCCACTTT
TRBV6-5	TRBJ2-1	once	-	CASSYSYGGTGEQFF	TGTGCCAGCAGTTACTCGTATGGGGGGACTGGTGAGCAGTTCTTC
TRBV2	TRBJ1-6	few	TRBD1	CASGGYRGQVLHF	TGTGCCAGCGGCGGCTACAGGGGACAGGTTCTCCACTTT
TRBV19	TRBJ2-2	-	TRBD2	CASSTLAGSNTGELFF	TGTGCCAGTAGTACCCTAGCGGGGTCGAACACCGGGGAGCTGTTTTTT
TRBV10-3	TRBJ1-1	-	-	CAILSGGTEAFF	TGTGCCATCTTGTCTGGGGGCACTGAAGCTTTCTTT
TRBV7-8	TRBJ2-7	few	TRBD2	CASSPRRGDYEQYF	TGTGCCAGCAGCCCCCGGCGGGGGGACTACGAGCAGTACTTC
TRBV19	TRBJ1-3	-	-	CASSISGNTIYF	TGTGCCAGTAGTATCAGTGGAAACACCATATATTTT
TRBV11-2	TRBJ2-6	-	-	CASSSPGANVLTF	TGTGCCAGCAGCTCCCCCGGGGCCAACGTCCTGACTTTC
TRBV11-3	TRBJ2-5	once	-	CASSLDEETQYF	TGTGCCAGCAGCTTAGACGAAGAGACCCAGTACTTC
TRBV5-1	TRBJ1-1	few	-	CASSLGVSFSAEAFF	TGCGCCAGCAGCTTGGGGGTCAGCTTTTCGGCTGAAGCTTTCTTT
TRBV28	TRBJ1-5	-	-	CASSLMTVNQPQHF	TGTGCCAGCAGTTTGATGACAGTCAATCAGCCCCAGCATTTT
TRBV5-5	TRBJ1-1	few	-	CASSLGQSMNTEAFF	TGTGCCAGCAGCTTAGGTCAGTCAATGAACACTGAAGCTTTCTTT
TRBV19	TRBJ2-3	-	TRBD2	CASSIVSGGAADTQYF	TGTGCCAGTAGCATAGTGAGCGGGGGGGCAGCCGATACGCAGTATTTT
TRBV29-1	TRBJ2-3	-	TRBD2	CSVEGLAGTDTQYF	TGCAGCGTCGAAGGACTAGCGGGGACAGATACGCAGTATTTT
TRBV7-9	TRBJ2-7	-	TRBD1	CASSIPQGASLEQYF	TGTGCCAGCAGTATACCTCAGGGGGCGTCTCTCGAGCAGTACTTC
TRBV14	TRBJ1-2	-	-	CASSLSGTLYGYTF	TGTGCCAGCAGCCTGTCCGGGACACTCTATGGCTACACCTTC
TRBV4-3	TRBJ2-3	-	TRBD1	CASSQEGTGTDTQYF	TGCGCCAGCAGCCAAGAGGGGACAGGCACAGATACGCAGTATTTT
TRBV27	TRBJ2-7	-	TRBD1	CASSFTLQGYEQYF	TGTGCCAGCAGTTTTACACTACAGGGGTACGAGCAGTACTTC
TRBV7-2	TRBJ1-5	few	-	CASSLEVRETPQHF	TGTGCCAGCAGCTTAGAAGTCAGGGAAACGCCCCAGCATTTT
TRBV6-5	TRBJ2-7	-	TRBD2	CASSPRLAFSEQYF	TGTGCCAGCAGCCCTAGACTAGCTTTTTCCGAGCAGTACTTC
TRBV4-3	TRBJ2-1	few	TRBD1	CASSQERGQGNEQFF	TGCGCCAGCAGCCAAGAGAGGGGACAGGGCAATGAGCAGTTCTTC
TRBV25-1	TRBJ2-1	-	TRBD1	CASSAGTGIPYNEQFF	TGTGCCAGCAGTGCCGGGACAGGGATCCCCTACAATGAGCAGTTCTTC
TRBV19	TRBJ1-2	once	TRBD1	CASTHGGQGKDGYTF	TGTGCCAGTACCCACGGGGGACAGGGAAAGGATGGCTACACCTTC
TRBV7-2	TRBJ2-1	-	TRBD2	CASSLVGTSGGAQQYEQFF	TGTGCCAGCAGCTTAGTCGGGACTAGCGGGGGGGCACAACAATACGAGCAGTTCTTC
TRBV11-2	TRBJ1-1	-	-	CASSLESEAFF	TGTGCCAGCAGCTTAGAGTCAGAAGCTTTCTTT
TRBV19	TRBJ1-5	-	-	CASNFLGVGSNQPQHF	TGTGCCAGTAATTTCTTGGGGGTTGGTAGCAATCAGCCCCAGCATTTT
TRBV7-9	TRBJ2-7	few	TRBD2	CASSTSSGIHEQYF	TGTGCCAGCAGCACTAGTAGCGGGATCCACGAGCAGTACTTC